The TCR beta chain under discussion was sequenced for a study of blood T cell repertoires in COVID-19. Study as a whole: Material from acute and convalescent COVID-19 was sourced from the United States, Italy and Spain. Sources were T cells, B-cell-depleted T cells, or PBMCs; the material itself was cDNA or gDNA.

Per the authors' pipeline: Quantification of nucleated cells was approximated via reference gene primer amplification. Sequencing used immunoSEQ multiplex PCR; TCRdb keeps in-frame clones, though not all of them. The V and J calls and clone size come from that table; D and trimming were worked out from the DNA. The data contain 120,000 to 150,000 clones, 84% of them singletons. This CDR3 is built from 14 residues. Germline V lookup: CDR1 LGHDT, CDR2 YNNKEL (reference sequence). With V trimmed by 3 bases and J by 7 bases, 8 bases remained unmatched. Input material: peripheral blood. The chain uses TRBV3-1 (or the pseudogene TRBV3-2) and TRBJ1-2; 7 bases are shared with TRBD1. The origin of this receptor is a human donor in a cohort sampled during active COVID-19. CDR3 in amino acids: CASSHRQGTGGYTF. The CDR3 DNA reads as TGTGCCAGCAGCCATCGACAGGGTACGGGTGGCTACACCTTC.